The rows below give T cell receptor beta chains drawn from one sample of a study of neurological immune-mediated disorders. TCRdb reprocessed the 5' RACE reads via MiXCR and lists one record per CDR3 protein. There are about 36,000 distinct CDR3 sequences in the sample; over 9% occur only once, and under 8.5% lies in the top ten. The sequencing sample was made of PBMCs. These receptors originate from a woman aged 30 to 39 with HTLV-1-associated myelopathy (HAM/TSP). Each CDR3 is given with its conserved first and last residue. A D gene is named only where the DNA matches it firmly. The size field is filled for only some rows; it gives once, few, many or a size class.

CDR3aa: CSAKLAHEQYF; CDR3nt: TGCAGCGCGAAACTAGCCCACGAGCAGTACTTC; abundance: medium-sized; j_gene: TRBJ2-7; d_gene: .; v_gene: TRBV20-1
CDR3aa: CAWSALAGGTDTQYF; CDR3nt: TGTGCCTGGAGTGCCCTAGCGGGGGGGACAGATACGCAGTATTTT; abundance: .; j_gene: TRBJ2-3; d_gene: TRBD2; v_gene: TRBV30
CDR3aa: CASSESGSNYGYTF; CDR3nt: TGTGCCAGCAGTGAATCAGGCTCTAACTATGGCTACACCTTC; abundance: many; j_gene: TRBJ1-2; d_gene: .; v_gene: TRBV25-1
CDR3aa: CASSKFLGQGSTEAFF; CDR3nt: TGTGCCAGCAGTAAATTTCTGGGGCAGGGAAGCACTGAAGCTTTCTTT; abundance: many; j_gene: TRBJ1-1; d_gene: .; v_gene: TRBV6-6
CDR3aa: CSARRGIGETQYF; CDR3nt: TGCAGTGCTAGACGGGGGATCGGAGAGACCCAGTACTTC; abundance: many; j_gene: TRBJ2-5; d_gene: .; v_gene: TRBV20-1
CDR3aa: CASSPLPQGLSYEQYF; CDR3nt: TGTGCCAGCAGTCCCCTTCCACAGGGGCTATCCTACGAGCAGTACTTC; abundance: many; j_gene: TRBJ2-7; d_gene: TRBD1; v_gene: TRBV27
CDR3aa: CASSVDRFGNQPQHF; CDR3nt: TGTGCCAGCAGTGTTGACAGGTTTGGCAATCAGCCCCAGCATTTT; abundance: many; j_gene: TRBJ1-5; d_gene: .; v_gene: TRBV12-3/TRBV12-4
CDR3aa: CSASSSGGFDEQYF; CDR3nt: TGCAGTGCTAGTAGTAGCGGGGGATTCGACGAGCAGTACTTC; abundance: many; j_gene: TRBJ2-7; d_gene: TRBD2; v_gene: TRBV20-1
CDR3aa: CASSSTERRTRGLNTEAFF; CDR3nt: TGTGCCAGCAGCTCGACGGAAAGGAGGACCAGGGGCCTGAACACTGAAGCTTTCTTT; abundance: many; j_gene: TRBJ1-1; d_gene: .; v_gene: TRBV5-6
CDR3aa: CASSPPGRAGELFF; CDR3nt: TGTGCCAGCTCACCACCGGGGCGCGCCGGGGAGCTGTTTTTT; abundance: .; j_gene: TRBJ2-2; d_gene: .; v_gene: TRBV18
CDR3aa: CSATGQGANEAFF; CDR3nt: TGCAGTGCTACCGGACAGGGCGCCAATGAAGCTTTCTTT; abundance: .; j_gene: TRBJ1-1; d_gene: TRBD1; v_gene: TRBV20-1
CDR3aa: CASSLGQVGSPLHF; CDR3nt: TGTGCCAGCAGTTTAGGACAGGTGGGTTCACCCCTCCACTTT; abundance: many; j_gene: TRBJ1-6; d_gene: TRBD1; v_gene: TRBV4-2
CDR3aa: CSVGGQGVDEQFF; CDR3nt: TGCAGCGTTGGGGGACAGGGTGTCGATGAGCAGTTCTTC; abundance: many; j_gene: TRBJ2-1; d_gene: TRBD1; v_gene: TRBV29-1
CDR3aa: CSAPRGAEAFF; CDR3nt: TGCAGTGCTCCCAGGGGGGCTGAAGCTTTCTTT; abundance: many; j_gene: TRBJ1-1; d_gene: TRBD1; v_gene: TRBV20-1
CDR3aa: CASSPHPGYYDIQYF; CDR3nt: TGTGCCAGCAGCCCCCACCCAGGGTATTACGACATTCAGTACTTC; abundance: many; j_gene: TRBJ2-4; d_gene: .; v_gene: TRBV14
CDR3aa: CSVASFPRGRVGYTF; CDR3nt: TGCAGCGTTGCGTCGTTCCCGAGGGGGAGGGTTGGCTACACCTTC; abundance: many; j_gene: TRBJ1-2; d_gene: .; v_gene: TRBV29-1
CDR3aa: CSARDLGRPYNEQFF; CDR3nt: TGCAGTGCTAGAGATTTGGGACGACCCTACAATGAGCAGTTCTTC; abundance: many; j_gene: TRBJ2-1; d_gene: .; v_gene: TRBV20-1
CDR3aa: CSARPGNTEAFF; CDR3nt: TGCAGCGCTAGGCCTGGGAACACTGAAGCTTTCTTT; abundance: many; j_gene: TRBJ1-1; d_gene: .; v_gene: TRBV20-1
CDR3aa: CASSVQGATYNEQFF; CDR3nt: TGTGCCAGCAGCGTCCAGGGAGCTACCTACAATGAGCAGTTCTTC; abundance: many; j_gene: TRBJ2-1; d_gene: .; v_gene: TRBV9
CDR3aa: CSARGGKVSDTQYF; CDR3nt: TGCAGTGCCCGAGGGGGGAAGGTGTCAGATACGCAGTATTTT; abundance: many; j_gene: TRBJ2-3; d_gene: .; v_gene: TRBV20-1
CDR3aa: CASSSTGHEQYF; CDR3nt: TGCGCCAGCAGCTCTACAGGGCACGAGCAGTACTTC; abundance: many; j_gene: TRBJ2-7; d_gene: .; v_gene: TRBV5-1
CDR3aa: CASSSPGRDSYNEQFF; CDR3nt: TGTGCCAGCAGCTCCCCCGGCAGGGATAGTTACAATGAGCAGTTCTTC; abundance: many; j_gene: TRBJ2-1; d_gene: .; v_gene: TRBV7-9
CDR3aa: CSASRTGYNSPLHF; CDR3nt: TGCAGTGCTAGCCGGACAGGGTATAATTCACCCCTCCACTTT; abundance: many; j_gene: TRBJ1-6; d_gene: TRBD1; v_gene: TRBV20-1